This TCR beta chain appears in the sequencing data of a study of blood T cell repertoires in COVID-19 (dated by TCRdb to about 2020). Describing the broader study: Samples from collaborators originated in the United States, Italy and Spain and spanned both the acute and convalescent phases of COVID-19. The prospective study material was composed of cDNA or gDNA derived from T cells, B-cell-depleted T cells, or PBMCs. The repertoires were released in a freely available public database intended as a resource for research on the immune response to SARS-CoV-2. Deeply sampled blood TCRbeta repertoires from subjects exposed to, actively infected with, or recovered from COVID-19 were included in the dataset. The samples were drawn from the first 160 participants of the ongoing ImmuneRACE study and from 1,254 subjects provided by 6 global collaborators. Where available, HLA class I and class II types were taken from metadata supplied by the sample provider and were not determined by assay-based typing. The sample metadata nearly always contained a de-identified subject ID, COVID-19 status, age in years and sex. Study-wide findings and limitations: The amount of clinical and demographic metadata varied by source and participant and was provided uncurated.

V is trimmed back by 3 bases and J by 8 bases, and the junction contains 7 bases that no gene match accounts for. CDR1 and CDR2 were assigned from the germline V gene as SGHTA and FQGTGA. The CDR3 numbers 15 residues from cysteine through phenylalanine. The sequence is cut down to CDR3 DNA, 45 bases in frame from base 1. TCRbeta CDR3 regions were amplified from genomic DNA by means of the immunoSEQ Assay, a bias-controlled multiplex PCR. In the paper's pipeline: Within the assay, amplification of reference gene primers was used to estimate how many nucleated cells each sample contained. To quantify the absolute abundance of each unique TCRbeta CDR3 rearrangement, sequence reads were collapsed and filtered. Productive Simpson clonality was computed per sample as the square root of Simpson's diversity index over productive rearrangements. In its TCRdb copy, this immuneACCESS table keeps in-frame sequences only and misses some clones. Where compared with another copy, unresolved V genes explain less than half of these, and the others have no known cause. That table furnishes V, J and clone size, whereas the DNA furnished D and trimming. Counted in this sample were 250,000 to 350,000 clones; approximately 90% of them appeared once. Together, the top ten hold around 3% of the sample.

Worth noting for this clone: There is no known antigen for this receptor. The sample holds no much larger clone one base away, and base qualities are not on file.

The collaborating institutions used their own protocols to collect whole blood in K2EDTA tubes. Collaborator samples were shipped for TCRbeta analysis as frozen whole blood, isolated PBMCs, or DNA extracted from either sample type. The chain joins TRBV7-3 to TRBJ2-1; 10 of the junction bases match TRBD1. This sequence was found in a woman aged 25-40 years with active or convalescent COVID-19. Material for sequencing was peripheral blood. CDR3 reads: CASSLTGQGTHEQFF. The sequence in DNA is TGTGCCAGCAGCTTGACGGGACAGGGGACCCATGAGCAGTTCTTC. The CDR3, completed at both ends by the reference TRBV7-3 and TRBJ2-1 genes, gives the full variable domain GAGVSQTPSNKVTEKGKYVELRCDPISGHTALYWYRQSLGQGPEFLIYFQGTGAADDSGLPNDRFFAVRPEGSVSTLKIQRTERGDSAVYLCASSLTGQGTHEQFFGPGTRLTVL.